Listed below are T cell receptor beta chains from one sample, sequenced in a study of blood T cell repertoires in COVID-19. The repertoire was sequenced with immunoSEQ multiplex PCR; TCRdb's copy has only in-frame clones and lacks some. Counted here are about 69,000 clones, nearly 90% occurring once; the ten biggest clones make up more than 4.5%. Sequenced material: peripheral blood. The receptors come from a man between 45 and 60 years old with acute or convalescent COVID-19. Each CDR3 is given with its conserved first and last residue. A D gene is named only where the DNA matches it firmly. Clone size is not always given. Where it is, it says once, few, many or a class for expanded clones.

d_call clone_size j_call cdr3_length v_call cdr3_nt cdr3_aa
TRBD1 . TRBJ2-7 15 TRBV3-1/TRBV3-2 TGTGCCAGCAGCCCGACGGACAGGCCGGCCTACGAGCAGTACTTC CASSPTDRPAYEQYF
. . TRBJ1-3 17 TRBV19 TGTGCCAGTAGTATGGTTGCAGGGCCGCTCTCTGGAAACACCATATATTTT CASSMVAGPLSGNTIYF
. . TRBJ1-3 14 TRBV1 TGCACCAGCAGCCATGAGGGTACTGGAAACACCATATATTTT CTSSHEGTGNTIYF
TRBD2 once TRBJ2-2 16 TRBV4-1 TGCGCCAGCAGCCCACAGGGACTAGGGGGGACCGGGGAGCTGTTTTTT CASSPQGLGGTGELFF
TRBD1 . TRBJ2-7 14 TRBV6-5 TGTGCCAGCAGAGGGGGGACAGGGACCTACGAGCAGTACTTC CASRGGTGTYEQYF
. . TRBJ1-2 13 TRBV29-1 TGCAGCGTTCGTAAACCAGGGGCCTATGGCTACACCTTC CSVRKPGAYGYTF
TRBD2 . TRBJ2-1 15 TRBV6-2/TRBV6-3 TGTGCCAGCAGCATCTTGGGAGGGTCCTACAATGAGCAGTTCTTC CASSILGGSYNEQFF
TRBD1 . TRBJ1-4 15 TRBV5-1 TGCGCCAGCAGGAAAGGGGACAGGGAAATTGAAAAACTGTTTTTT CASRKGDREIEKLFF
TRBD1 . TRBJ2-7 13 TRBV19 TGTGCCAGTAGTCGGGACAGGGCCTCTGAGCAGTACTTC CASSRDRASEQYF
. . TRBJ1-5 18 TRBV21-1 TGTGCCAGCAGCAATCCCGGGGGATGGGATTATAGCAATCAGCCCCAGCATTTT CASSNPGGWDYSNQPQHF
. . TRBJ2-3 19 TRBV21-1 TGTGCCAGCAGCACCACCGGCAGCGGGGGGCAGTATAGCACAGATACGCAGTATTTT CASSTTGSGGQYSTDTQYF
TRBD1 . TRBJ2-5 14 TRBV27 TGTGCCAGCAGAATTTCGACAGGGTCGGAGACCCAGTACTTC CASRISTGSETQYF
. . TRBJ2-2 11 TRBV19 TGTGCTTCTCAGGGTCGGTGGGAGCTGTTTTTT CASQGRWELFF
. once TRBJ1-1 11 TRBV19 TGTGCCAGTAGTAACGGGTTTGAAGCTTTCTTT CASSNGFEAFF
. . TRBJ1-1 15 TRBV7-6 TGTGCCAGCAGCCCCCTTGGGGGGGCAAGCACTGAAGCTTTCTTT CASSPLGGASTEAFF
. . TRBJ1-5 14 TRBV19 TGTGCCAGTAGTATTTACGGACTTGGCCAGCCCCAGCATTTT CASSIYGLGQPQHF
TRBD1 . TRBJ1-1 19 TRBV29-1 TGCAGCGTCCACCGCCGGACAGGGGGCCATGAGGAGGTGAACACTGAAGCTTTCTTT CSVHRRTGGHEEVNTEAFF
. . TRBJ1-5 14 TRBV19 TGTGCCAGTAGTCTAGGGCAGGTCAATCAGCCCCAGCATTTT CASSLGQVNQPQHF
. once TRBJ2-5 12 TRBV19 TGTGCCAGTGCGGGGAACCAAGAGACCCAGTACTTC CASAGNQETQYF
. . TRBJ2-2 14 TRBV6-5 TGTGCCAGCGGCCGGCAGGGGAACACCGGGGAGCTGTTTTTT CASGRQGNTGELFF
. . TRBJ2-2 12 TRBV6-6 TGTGCCAGCAGTAAGAGCACCGGGGAGCTGTTTTTT CASSKSTGELFF
TRBD2 . TRBJ2-3 15 TRBV7-2 TGTGCCAGCAGCCGGACTAGCGGGGGGTCAGATACGCAGTATTTT CASSRTSGGSDTQYF
. . TRBJ2-1 14 TRBV19 TGTGCCAGTAGTAAGCAGGGAGGATACAATGAGCAGTTCTTC CASSKQGGYNEQFF
. . TRBJ1-2 14 TRBV6-5 TGTGCCATCACTAACCGGGACTTGAACTATGGCTACACCTTC CAITNRDLNYGYTF